The rows below give T cell receptor beta chains drawn from one sample of a study of blood T cell repertoires in COVID-19. Assay: immunoSEQ multiplex PCR; the TCRdb copy retains only in-frame clones and omits some. The table shows about 240,000 clones, with roughly 86% occurring only once. Input material: PBMCs or T cells enriched from blood (not recorded which). The receptors here all came from a woman younger than 45 with acute COVID-19. CDR3s include the opening cysteine and the closing phenylalanine or tryptophan. The D gene is left open where the match is weak. Clone size is stated in some rows and not others, as once, few, many or a class when expanded.

CDR3	DNA	V	J	D	size
CASSAPLTGEGKGSTEAFF	TGTGCCAGCAGCGCTCCCCTTACAGGGGAAGGGAAGGGGAGCACTGAAGCTTTCTTT	TRBV9	TRBJ1-1	TRBD1	.
CASREDTNEKLFF	TGTGCCAGCAGAGAGGATACTAATGAAAAACTGTTTTTT	TRBV6-4	TRBJ1-4	.	.
CASSEPSAYEQYF	TGTGCCAGCAGTGAACCTTCGGCCTACGAGCAGTACTTC	TRBV2	TRBJ2-7	.	.
CASSLRAGGELFF	TGTGCCAGCAGCTTGAGAGCAGGCGGGGAGCTGTTTTTT	TRBV5-4	TRBJ2-2	.	few
CASSPTGTGEKKLFF	TGTGCCAGCAGTCCTACCGGGACAGGGGAAAAAAAACTGTTTTTT	TRBV2	TRBJ1-4	TRBD1	once
CASSLEGQGVDEQYF	TGCGCCAGCAGCCTTGAGGGACAGGGGGTCGACGAGCAGTACTTC	TRBV4-1	TRBJ2-7	TRBD1	.
CASSLGLAGGTGELFF	TGTGCCAGCAGCCTGGGACTAGCGGGGGGAACCGGGGAGCTGTTTTTT	TRBV7-8	TRBJ2-2	TRBD2	.
CASSLRIPGDDEQYF	TGTGCCAGCAGCTTGAGGATCCCAGGGGACGACGAGCAGTACTTC	TRBV5-8	TRBJ2-7	.	.
CSVGAERNTEAFF	TGCAGCGTTGGTGCTGAGAGGAACACTGAAGCTTTCTTT	TRBV29-1	TRBJ1-1	.	once
CASSSRTSGGRNEQFF	TGTGCCAGCAGTTCCCGGACTAGCGGGGGGCGGAATGAGCAGTTCTTC	TRBV27	TRBJ2-1	TRBD2	once
CASSQDRGQQFF	TGTGCCAGCAGCCAAGATAGAGGGCAGCAGTTCTTC	TRBV14	TRBJ2-1	.	.
CATTRDRESTIYF	TGTGCCACCACGCGGGACAGGGAGTCCACCATATATTTT	TRBV5-8	TRBJ1-3	TRBD1	once
CAWTSSGEKLFF	TGTGCCTGGACCTCCTCAGGGGAAAAACTGTTTTTT	TRBV30	TRBJ1-4	.	.
CASSPGIDTQYF	TGTGCCAGCAGCCCGGGGATAGATACGCAGTATTTT	TRBV11-2	TRBJ2-3	.	.
CASSLGPFTDTQYF	TGTGCCAGCAGCTTAGGGCCCTTCACAGATACGCAGTATTTT	TRBV11-2	TRBJ2-3	.	.
CASSIDPTVPIGYGYTF	TGTGCCAGTAGTATAGACCCGACAGTTCCCATTGGGTATGGCTACACCTTC	TRBV19	TRBJ1-2	.	.
CASSLQGIGEKLFF	TGTGCCAGCAGTTTACAGGGCATCGGTGAAAAACTGTTTTTT	TRBV27	TRBJ1-4	.	.
CASSEALQRTAAGIF	TGTGCCAGCAGTGAAGCGCTTCAGAGGACGGCGGCGGGGATCTTT	TRBV2	TRBJ1-1	.	.
CATSAPEGGPGYTF	TGTGCCACCAGCGCCCCAGAGGGGGGGCCTGGCTACACCTTC	TRBV15	TRBJ1-2	.	once
CASSEGDYGYTF	TGTGCCAGCAGTGAAGGCGATTATGGCTACACCTTC	TRBV2	TRBJ1-2	.	.
CASSLAAAGNGYTF	TGTGCCAGCAGCTTGGCCGCGGCAGGGAATGGCTACACCTTC	TRBV5-4	TRBJ1-2	.	.
CASSQAGQTRSYGYTF	TGCGCCAGCAGCCAAGCGGGACAAACAAGAAGCTATGGCTACACCTTC	TRBV4-1	TRBJ1-2	.	.
CASSLAGGIGLAKNIQYF	TGTGCCAGTAGTCTAGCGGGGGGAATCGGTTTAGCCAAAAACATTCAGTACTTC	TRBV19	TRBJ2-4	TRBD2	.
CASREVYANTEAFF	TGTGCCAGCAGGGAGGTGTACGCGAACACTGAAGCTTTCTTT	TRBV27	TRBJ1-1	.	.
CASSLAAGALGNEQFF	TGTGCCAGCAGCTTGGCAGCGGGGGCCCTCGGCAATGAGCAGTTCTTC	TRBV5-4	TRBJ2-1	TRBD2	.
CASSYSPGGSTDTQYF	TGTGCCAGCAGTTACTCCCCGGGGGGAAGCACAGATACGCAGTATTTT	TRBV6-5	TRBJ2-3	TRBD2	.
CASSVAGTGAYEQYF	TGTGCCAGCAGTGTGGCCGGGACAGGGGCCTACGAGCAGTACTTC	TRBV6-1	TRBJ2-7	TRBD1	.
CASSLGDRPWNTEAFF	TGCGCCAGCAGCTTGGGGGACAGACCCTGGAACACTGAAGCTTTCTTT	TRBV5-1	TRBJ1-1	TRBD1	.
CASSEAEGGNRRIYHF	TGTGCCAGCAGTGAAGCGGAGGGTGGAAATCGCCGTATATACCACTTC	TRBV6-1	TRBJ2-7	.	.
CASRGGSEKLFF	TGTGCCAGCAGGGGGGGTAGTGAAAAACTGTTTTTT	TRBV7-8	TRBJ1-4	.	once
CASSFVETATPSNEQFF	TGTGCCAGCAGCTTTGTTGAGACAGCCACCCCATCCAATGAGCAGTTCTTC	TRBV7-2	TRBJ2-1	.	.
CASSAHGGTEAFF	TGTGCCAGCAGTGCCCACGGCGGGACTGAAGCTTTCTTT	TRBV6-4	TRBJ1-1	.	.
CASSPRDQETQYF	TGTGCCAGCTCACCGCGGGACCAGGAGACCCAGTACTTC	TRBV18	TRBJ2-5	.	.
CASSTRGYEQYF	TGTGCCAGCAGTACAAGGGGCTACGAGCAGTACTTC	TRBV6-1	TRBJ2-7	.	few
CASSLGVSEKLFF	TGCGCCAGCAGCTTGGGAGTGTCAGAAAAACTGTTTTTT	TRBV5-1	TRBJ1-4	.	.
CASSLGGTGGDGAMVTEAFF	TGTGCCAGCAGCTTGGGGGGGACAGGGGGCGACGGGGCTATGGTCACTGAAGCTTTCTTT	TRBV5-4	TRBJ1-1	TRBD1	.
CARIIRNTEAFF	TGTGCCAGGATAATCAGGAACACTGAAGCTTTCTTT	TRBV19	TRBJ1-1	.	.
CASSRETSTDTQYF	TGTGCCAGCAGCCGGGAGACTAGCACAGATACGCAGTATTTT	TRBV4-2	TRBJ2-3	.	.
CASSQWEGANTEAFF	TGCGCCAGCAGCCAATGGGAGGGCGCGAACACTGAAGCTTTCTTT	TRBV4-3	TRBJ1-1	.	.
CASSITGGNQPQHF	TGTGCCAGCAGTATTACAGGGGGCAATCAGCCCCAGCATTTT	TRBV25-1	TRBJ1-5	TRBD1	.
CASSTQYVAGGPSSYNEQFF	TGCGCCAGCAGCACCCAGTACGTAGCGGGGGGTCCTAGCTCCTACAATGAGCAGTTCTTC	TRBV4-1	TRBJ2-1	TRBD2	.
CASSQGPGAKGNTIYF	TGCGCCAGCAGCCAGGGGCCCGGGGCGAAAGGAAACACCATATATTTT	TRBV5-1	TRBJ1-3	.	.
CASSQGLLETQYF	TGTGCCAGCAGCCAAGGGCTTCTAGAGACCCAGTACTTC	TRBV14	TRBJ2-5	.	.
CAWTGQAKETQYF	TGTGCCTGGACTGGGCAGGCCAAAGAGACCCAGTACTTC	TRBV30	TRBJ2-5	.	.
CASSPLGEALSGNTIYF	TGTGCCAGTAGTCCTCTAGGGGAGGCACTTTCTGGAAACACCATATATTTT	TRBV19	TRBJ1-3	.	.
CASSITSGGGDEQYF	TGTGCCAGTAGTATTACCAGCGGGGGAGGCGACGAGCAGTACTTC	TRBV19	TRBJ2-7	TRBD2	.
CASSSGQGNSPLHF	TGTGCCAGCAGCTCGGGACAGGGTAATTCACCCCTCCACTTT	TRBV7-8	TRBJ1-6	TRBD1	.
CASSQDRSPGTQYF	TGCGCCAGCAGCCAAGATCGCTCGCCGGGTACGCAGTATTTT	TRBV4-3	TRBJ2-3	.	.
CASRPQENTIYF	TGTGCCAGCAGACCACAGGAAAACACCATATATTTT	TRBV2	TRBJ1-3	.	.
CSVDSKTNYGYTF	TGCAGCGTGGACAGCAAGACTAACTATGGCTACACCTTC	TRBV29-1	TRBJ1-2	.	.